This T cell receptor (beta chain) is from a study of human T cells and chemical hapten exposure. Study at large: Patch testing placed 0.01% DPC on the upper back, with readings at 6 days. Alopecia areata, totalis or universalis affected patients, mainly female.

Sample time point: patch test 1, 2 weeks after DPC sensitization. Sample treatment: therapeutic diphenylcyclopropenone sensitization with weekly scalp DPC. Prior to application of each patch test, blood was drawn. The CDR3 is made up of 14 amino acids. With V trimmed by 1 base and J by 8 bases, 9 bases remained unmatched. The germline gives CDR1 SQVTM, CDR2 ANQGSEA. In its sample, this clonotype was seen many times. In the library, unique molecular identifiers were attached to individual cDNA molecules. MiXCR, applied by TCRdb to the RACE reads, yields one record per CDR3 protein. The sample yields approximately 80,000 distinct CDR3 sequences, approximately 8% seen once.

V is TRBV29-1 and J is TRBJ1-2; TRBD1 aligns across 8 bases. Here the sequenced sample was whole blood, taken in connection with sensitization to the hapten diphenylcyclopropenone (DPC). The TCR sequence derives from a woman aged 25-40 years with alopecia areata. Some clones in this sample may be carry-over from other donors' samples. The CDR3 region is CSVEGGTGPSGYTF. CDR3 in DNA: TGCAGCGTTGAAGGAGGGACAGGCCCCTCAGGCTACACCTTC. The full variable domain, its missing parts supplied by reference TRBV29-1 and TRBJ1-2, is SAVISQKPSRDICQRGTSLTIQCQVDSQVTMMFWYRQQPGQSLTLIATANQGSEATYESGFVIDKFPISRPNLTFSTLTVSNMSPEDSSIYLCSVEGGTGPSGYTFGSGTRLTVV.